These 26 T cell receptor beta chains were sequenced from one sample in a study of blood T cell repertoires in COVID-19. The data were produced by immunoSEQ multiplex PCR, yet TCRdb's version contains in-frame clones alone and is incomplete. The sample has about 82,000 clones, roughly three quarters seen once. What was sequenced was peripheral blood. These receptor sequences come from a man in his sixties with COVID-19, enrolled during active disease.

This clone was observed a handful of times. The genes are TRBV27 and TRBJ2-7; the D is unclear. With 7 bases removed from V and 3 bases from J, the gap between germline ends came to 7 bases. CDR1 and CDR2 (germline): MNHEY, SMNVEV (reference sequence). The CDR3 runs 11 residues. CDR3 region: CASTSGYEQYF. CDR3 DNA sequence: TGTGCCAGCACGTCGGGCTACGAGCAGTACTTC.

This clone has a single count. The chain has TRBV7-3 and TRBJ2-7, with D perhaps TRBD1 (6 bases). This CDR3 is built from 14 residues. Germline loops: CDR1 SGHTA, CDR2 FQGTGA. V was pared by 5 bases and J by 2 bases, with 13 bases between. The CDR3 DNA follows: TGTGCCAGCAGCCCTACAGGGTCTGCCTACGAGCAGTACTTC. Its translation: CASSPTGSAYEQYF.

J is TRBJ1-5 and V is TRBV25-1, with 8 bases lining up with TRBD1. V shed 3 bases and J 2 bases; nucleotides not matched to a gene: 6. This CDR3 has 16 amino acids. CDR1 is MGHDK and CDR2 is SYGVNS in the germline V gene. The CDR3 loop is CASSDDRGVGNQPQHF. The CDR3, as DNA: TGTGCCAGCAGTGACGACAGGGGAGTTGGCAATCAGCCCCAGCATTTT.

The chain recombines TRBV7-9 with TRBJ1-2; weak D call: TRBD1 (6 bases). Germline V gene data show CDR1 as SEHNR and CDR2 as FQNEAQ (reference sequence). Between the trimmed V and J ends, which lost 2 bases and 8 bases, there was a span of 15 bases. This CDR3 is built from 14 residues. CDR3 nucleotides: TGTGCCAGCAGCTTATTGGCAGGGGATGGAGGCTACACCTTC. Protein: CASSLLAGDGGYTF.

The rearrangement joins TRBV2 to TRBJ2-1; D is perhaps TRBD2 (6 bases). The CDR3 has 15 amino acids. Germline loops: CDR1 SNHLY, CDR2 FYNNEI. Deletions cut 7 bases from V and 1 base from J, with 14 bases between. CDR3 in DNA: TGTGCCAGCAAGGCCCGTGCGGGGTCCTACAATGAGCAGTTCTTC. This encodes CASKARAGSYNEQFF.

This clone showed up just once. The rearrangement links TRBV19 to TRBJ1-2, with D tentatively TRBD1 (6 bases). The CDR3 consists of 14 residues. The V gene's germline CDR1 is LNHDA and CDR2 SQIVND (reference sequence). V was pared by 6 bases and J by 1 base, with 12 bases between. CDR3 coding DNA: TGTGCCAGTAGGCCTTCGGACAGTAACTATGGCTACACCTTC. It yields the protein CASRPSDSNYGYTF.

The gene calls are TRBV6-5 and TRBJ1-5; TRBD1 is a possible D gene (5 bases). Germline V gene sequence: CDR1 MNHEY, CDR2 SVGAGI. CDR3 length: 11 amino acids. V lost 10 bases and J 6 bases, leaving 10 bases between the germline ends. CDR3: CATQGGQPQHF. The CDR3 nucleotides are TGTGCCACGCAGGGAGGTCAGCCCCAGCATTTT.

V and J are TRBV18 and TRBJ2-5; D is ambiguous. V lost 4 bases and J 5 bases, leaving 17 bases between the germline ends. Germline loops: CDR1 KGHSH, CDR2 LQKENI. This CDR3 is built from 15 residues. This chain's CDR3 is CASSLQRRFGETQYF. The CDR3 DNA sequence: TGTGCCAGCTCACTCCAGCGACGGTTCGGCGAGACCCAGTACTTC. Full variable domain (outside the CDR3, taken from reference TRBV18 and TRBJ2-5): NAGVMQNPRHLVRRRGQEARLRCSPMKGHSHVYWYRQLPEEGLKFMVYLQKENIIDESGMPKERFSAEFPKEGPSILRIQQVVRGDSAAYFCASSLQRRFGETQYFGPGTRLLVL.

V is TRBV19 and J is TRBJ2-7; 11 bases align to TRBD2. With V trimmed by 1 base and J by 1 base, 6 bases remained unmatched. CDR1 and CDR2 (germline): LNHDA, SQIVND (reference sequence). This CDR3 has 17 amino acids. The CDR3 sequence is CASSIVASGRISYEQYF. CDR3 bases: TGTGCCAGTAGTATAGTGGCTAGCGGGAGGATTTCCTACGAGCAGTACTTC.

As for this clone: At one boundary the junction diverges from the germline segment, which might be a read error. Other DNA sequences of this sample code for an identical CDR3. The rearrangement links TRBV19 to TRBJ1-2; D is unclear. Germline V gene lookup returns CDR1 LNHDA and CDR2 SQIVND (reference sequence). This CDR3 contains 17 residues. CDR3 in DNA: TGTGCTAGTAGTGCGACGGGTTTAATCCGCCGCGAGGGAGGCTACACCTTC. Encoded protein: CASSATGLIRREGGYTF.

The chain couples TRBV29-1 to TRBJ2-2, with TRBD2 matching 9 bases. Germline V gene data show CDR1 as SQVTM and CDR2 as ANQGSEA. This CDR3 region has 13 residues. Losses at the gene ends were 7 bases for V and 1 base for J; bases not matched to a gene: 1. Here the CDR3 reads CSGGGENTGELFF. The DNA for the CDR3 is TGCAGCGGCGGGGGGGAGAACACCGGGGAGCTGTTTTTT.

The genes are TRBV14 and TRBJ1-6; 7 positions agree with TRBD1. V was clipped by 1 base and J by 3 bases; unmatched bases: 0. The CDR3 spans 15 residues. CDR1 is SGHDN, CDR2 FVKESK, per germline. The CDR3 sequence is CASSQGDSYNSPLHF. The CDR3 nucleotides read TGTGCCAGCAGCCAAGGGGACAGCTATAATTCACCCCTCCACTTT. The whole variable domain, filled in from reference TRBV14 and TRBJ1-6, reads EAGVTQFPSHSVIEKGQTVTLRCDPISGHDNLYWYRRVMGKEIKFLLHFVKESKQDESGMPNNRFLAERTGGTYSTLKVQPAELEDSGVYFCASSQGDSYNSPLHFGNGTRLTVT.

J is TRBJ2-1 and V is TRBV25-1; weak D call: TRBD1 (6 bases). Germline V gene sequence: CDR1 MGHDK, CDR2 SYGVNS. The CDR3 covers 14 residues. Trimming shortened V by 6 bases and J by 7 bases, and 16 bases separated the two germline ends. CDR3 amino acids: CASSPTGRNNEQFF. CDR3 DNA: TGTGCCAGCAGCCCGACAGGTCGTAATAATGAGCAGTTCTTC.

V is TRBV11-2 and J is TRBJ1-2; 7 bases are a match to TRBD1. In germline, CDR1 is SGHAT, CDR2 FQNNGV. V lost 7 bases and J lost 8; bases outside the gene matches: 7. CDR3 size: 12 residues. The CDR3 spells CASNNRGLGYTF. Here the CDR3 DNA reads TGTGCCAGCAACAACAGGGGTTTAGGCTACACCTTC.

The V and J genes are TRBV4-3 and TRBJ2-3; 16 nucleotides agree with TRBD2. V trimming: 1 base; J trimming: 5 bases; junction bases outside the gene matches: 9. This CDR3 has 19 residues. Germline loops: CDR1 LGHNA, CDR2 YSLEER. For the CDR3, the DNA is TGCGCCAGCAGCCAAGGAACCGGGACTAGCGGGAGGGCTTTAGATACGCAGTATTTT. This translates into CASSQGTGTSGRALDTQYF.

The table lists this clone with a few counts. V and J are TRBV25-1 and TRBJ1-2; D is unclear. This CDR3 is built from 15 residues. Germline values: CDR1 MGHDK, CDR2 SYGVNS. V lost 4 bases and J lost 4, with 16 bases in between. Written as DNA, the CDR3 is TGTGCCAGCAGTGCGTCCGGGTCGCCTGTCTATGGCTACACCTTC. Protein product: CASSASGSPVYGYTF.

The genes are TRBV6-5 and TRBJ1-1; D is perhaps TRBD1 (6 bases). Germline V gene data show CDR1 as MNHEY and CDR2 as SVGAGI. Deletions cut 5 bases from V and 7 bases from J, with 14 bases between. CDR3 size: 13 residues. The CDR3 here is CASSIQDSREAFF. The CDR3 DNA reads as TGTGCCAGCAGTATTCAGGACAGCCGTGAAGCTTTCTTT.

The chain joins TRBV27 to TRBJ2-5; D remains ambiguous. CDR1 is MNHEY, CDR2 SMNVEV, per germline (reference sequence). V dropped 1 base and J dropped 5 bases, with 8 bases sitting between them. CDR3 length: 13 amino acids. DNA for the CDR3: TGTGCCAGCAGTTTATTTCCCGGGGAGACCCAGTACTTC. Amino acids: CASSLFPGETQYF.

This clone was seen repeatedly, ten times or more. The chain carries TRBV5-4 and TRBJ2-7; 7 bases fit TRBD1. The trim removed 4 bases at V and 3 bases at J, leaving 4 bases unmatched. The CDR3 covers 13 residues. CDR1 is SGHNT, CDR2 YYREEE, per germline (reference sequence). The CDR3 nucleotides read TGTGCCAGCAGCCTGGGACAGTACTACGAGCAGTACTTC. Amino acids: CASSLGQYYEQYF.

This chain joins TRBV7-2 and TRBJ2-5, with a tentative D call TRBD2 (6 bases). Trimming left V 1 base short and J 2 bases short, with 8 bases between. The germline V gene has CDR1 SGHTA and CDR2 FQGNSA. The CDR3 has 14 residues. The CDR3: CASSLDSGQETQYF. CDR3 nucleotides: TGTGCCAGCAGCTTAGATAGCGGTCAAGAGACCCAGTACTTC.

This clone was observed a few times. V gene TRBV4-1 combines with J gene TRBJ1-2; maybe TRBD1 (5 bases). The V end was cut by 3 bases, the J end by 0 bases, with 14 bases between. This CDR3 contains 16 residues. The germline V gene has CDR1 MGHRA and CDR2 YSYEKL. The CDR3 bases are TGCGCCAGCAGCCAGCCGGCAGGGTGGGCTAACTATGGCTACACCTTC. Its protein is CASSQPAGWANYGYTF.

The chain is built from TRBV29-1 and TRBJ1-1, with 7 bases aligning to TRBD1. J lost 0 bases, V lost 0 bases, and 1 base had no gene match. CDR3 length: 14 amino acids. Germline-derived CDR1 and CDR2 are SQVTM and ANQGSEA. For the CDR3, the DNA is TGCAGCGTTGAAGAGGGACAGTTGAACACTGAAGCTTTCTTT. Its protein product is CSVEEGQLNTEAFF.

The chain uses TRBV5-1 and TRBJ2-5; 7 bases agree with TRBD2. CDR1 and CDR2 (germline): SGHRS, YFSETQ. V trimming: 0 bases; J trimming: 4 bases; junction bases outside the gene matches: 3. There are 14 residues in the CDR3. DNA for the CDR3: TGCGCCAGCAGCTTGGAGGGCGGGGGAGAGACCCAGTACTTC. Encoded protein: CASSLEGGGETQYF. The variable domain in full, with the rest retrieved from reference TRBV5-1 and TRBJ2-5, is KAGVTQTPRYLIKTRGQQVTLSCSPISGHRSVSWYQQTPGQGLQFLFEYFSETQRNKGNFPGRFSGRQFSNSRSEMNVSTLELGDSALYLCASSLEGGGETQYFGPGTRLLVL.

The CDR3: CASRVEAGYTF. Here the CDR3 DNA reads TGTGCCAGCAGGGTCGAGGCAGGCTACACCTTC. V and J are TRBV2 and TRBJ1-2, with D unclear. The CDR3 sequence is 11 residues long. Trimming took off 6 bases at V and 8 bases at J, with 10 bases between the two ends. From germline, CDR1 is SNHLY and CDR2 FYNNEI.

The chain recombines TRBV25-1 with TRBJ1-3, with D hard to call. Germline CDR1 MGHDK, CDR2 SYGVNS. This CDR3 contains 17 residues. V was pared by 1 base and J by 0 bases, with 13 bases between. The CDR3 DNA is TGTGCCAGCAGTGAATTAGGACTGCAGAGCTCTGGAAACACCATATATTTT. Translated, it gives CASSELGLQSSGNTIYF.

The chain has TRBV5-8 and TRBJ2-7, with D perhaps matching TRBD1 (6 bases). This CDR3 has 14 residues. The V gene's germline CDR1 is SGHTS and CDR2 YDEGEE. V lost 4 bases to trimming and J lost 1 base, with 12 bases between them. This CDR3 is CASSQGRGSYEQYF. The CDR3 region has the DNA TGTGCCAGCAGCCAGGGCAGGGGATCCTACGAGCAGTACTTC.